The 16 T cell receptor beta chains listed next were all sequenced from one sample in a study of T-cell reconstitution after alpha-beta-depleted transplantation in children. Preparation of the TCRbeta library used unique molecular identifiers. TCRdb ran MiXCR on the PCR reads and lists one entry per CDR3 protein. The sample carries 500,000 or so distinct CDR3 sequences, over 9.5% recorded once. The material was PBMCs, mostly from graft donor cells, obtained 180 days after TCRalphabeta/CD19-depleted stem cell transplant. All receptors derive from a female patient aged 2-10 years who had a stem cell transplant for aplastic anemia, so the T cells may come from the graft donor.

This clonotype was seen a handful of times. This rearrangement joins TRBV20-1 to TRBJ2-3; 9 bases are shared with TRBD2. Unmatched junction bases numbered 11, after V lost 0 bases and J lost 1 base. This CDR3 region has 18 residues. The germline gives CDR1 DFQATT, CDR2 SNEGSKA (reference sequence). The CDR3 nucleotides are TGCAGTGCTAGAGATAACTTAGCGGGAGTAGGGCGCACAGATACGCAGTATTTT. It is translated as CSARDNLAGVGRTDTQYF.

V usage is TRBV5-5 and J usage is TRBJ2-5; maybe TRBD1 (6 bases). CDR3 length equals 14 residues. Per the germline V gene, CDR1 is SGHKS and CDR2 is YYEKEE (reference sequence). Trimming took off 4 bases at V and 4 bases at J, with 14 bases between the two ends. CDR3 bases: TGTGCCAGCAGCCCCGACTGGGGGCGAGAGACCCAGTACTTC. Its protein is CASSPDWGRETQYF. The variable domain in full, completed from reference TRBV5-5 and TRBJ2-5, reads DAGVTQSPTHLIKTRGQQVTLRCSPISGHKSVSWYQQVLGQGPQFIFQYYEKEERGRGNFPDRFSARQFPNYSSELNVNALLLGDSALYLCASSPDWGRETQYFGPGTRLLVL.

This clonotype was observed a few times. The chain employs TRBV24-1 and TRBJ2-5; 11 bases agree with TRBD1. Trimming at V came to 6 bases and at J to 6 bases, leaving 11 bases not matched to a gene. Per germline, CDR1 KGHDR and CDR2 SFDVKD. The CDR3 extends over 16 amino acids. The CDR3, as DNA: TGTGCCACCAGTAACTTGTCCGGGACAGGGGGTCAGACCCAGTACTTC. Translation gives CATSNLSGTGGQTQYF.

This clonotype has a handful of counts. The gene calls are TRBV20-1 and TRBJ2-3; 11 bases map to TRBD2. The J segment lost 10 bases and the V segment lost 6 bases, leaving 15 bases of the junction unmatched. Germline loops: CDR1 DFQATT, CDR2 SNEGSKA (reference sequence). This CDR3 has 15 residues. CDR3 in amino acids: CSAPEVSGGVKAQYF. The DNA of the CDR3 is TGCAGTGCCCCGGAGGTTAGCGGGGGGGTGAAGGCGCAGTATTTT.

This sequence joins TRBV20-1 and TRBJ2-1; D perhaps matches TRBD2 (5 bases). Germline CDR1 reads DFQATT; CDR2 reads SNEGSKA (reference sequence). The CDR3 spans 11 residues. V lost 6 bases and J 11 bases, leaving 14 bases between the germline ends. DNA of the CDR3: TGCAGTGCGGATAGAGGGTCCCAGCAGTTCTTC. Translated: CSADRGSQQFF.

This clonotype was seen at least ten times. The chain links TRBV5-1 to TRBJ2-2, with TRBD2 as a possible D gene (6 bases). The CDR3 length is 14 residues. Trimming removed 0 bases from V and 6 bases from J, with 9 bases in between. Germline V gives CDR1 SGHRS, CDR2 YFSETQ. Here the CDR3 reads CASSLARLAGELFF. DNA of the CDR3: TGCGCCAGCAGCTTGGCGAGACTAGCCGGGGAGCTGTTTTTT.

This clonotype was detected only a few times. The CDR3: CASSPLRPDGNTEAFF. The CDR3 nucleotides are TGTGCCAGCTCACCCCTAAGGCCAGATGGGAACACTGAAGCTTTCTTT. This chain connects TRBV18 to TRBJ1-1; D unclear. The CDR3 length is 16 residues. Germline CDR1 and CDR2: KGHSH and LQKENI. Trimming stripped 3 bases from V and 1 base from J, with 15 bases between.

The chain links TRBV4-3 to TRBJ2-7; 9 bases match TRBD2. Germline V gene sequence: CDR1 LGHNA, CDR2 YSLEER. Trimming at V came to 0 bases and at J to 2 bases, leaving 8 bases not matched to a gene. The CDR3 is 17 residues long. The DNA of the CDR3 is TGCGCCAGCAGCCAAGATGCCTGGACTAGCGCAACCTACGAGCAGTACTTC. Translation gives CASSQDAWTSATYEQYF.

The rearrangement links TRBV20-1 to TRBJ2-5, with 10 bases identical to TRBD2. J was trimmed by 3 bases and V by 6 bases; bases with no gene match: 19. The CDR3 spans 18 residues. The germline V gene encodes CDR1 DFQATT and CDR2 SNEGSKA (reference sequence). CDR3 in amino acids: CSADRVGGGLAEEETQYF. The CDR3 region has the DNA TGCAGTGCCGACAGGGTGGGGGGTGGACTAGCGGAGGAAGAGACCCAGTACTTC.

A few counts support this clonotype. V gene TRBV9 combines with J gene TRBJ2-1, with 7 bases aligning to TRBD2. The CDR3 loop spans 14 amino acids. V dropped 0 bases and J dropped 7; count of bases not matched to a gene: 4. Germline V lookup: CDR1 SGDLS, CDR2 YYNGEE. The CDR3 is CASSVEPSGNEQFF. The DNA of the CDR3 is TGTGCCAGCAGCGTAGAGCCTAGCGGAAATGAGCAGTTCTTC.

The chain combines TRBV6-2 or TRBV6-3 with TRBJ2-7, with 8 bases fitting TRBD2. V was pared by 4 bases and J by 1 base, with 15 bases of the junction left unmatched. The CDR3 covers 18 residues. Germline V CDR1 and CDR2: MNHEY, SVGEGT. This CDR3 is CASSSPTVYSGKSYEQYV. CDR3 bases: TGTGCCAGCAGTTCACCGACGGTATATAGCGGGAAGTCCTACGAGCAGTACGTC.

This clonotype was counted many times. The chain couples TRBV7-2 to TRBJ2-1; possible D gene TRBD1, 5 bases. CDR1 and CDR2 (germline): SGHTA, FQGNSA. The CDR3 runs 16 residues. V was pared by 3 bases and J by 0 bases, with 12 bases between. This CDR3 is CASSFGADLSYNEQFF. The CDR3 DNA reads as TGTGCCAGCAGCTTTGGGGCGGACCTCTCCTACAATGAGCAGTTCTTC.

This rearrangement joins TRBV27 to TRBJ2-5; 8 nucleotides match TRBD2. After removal of 7 bases from V and 5 bases from J, the junction contained 9 bases not matched to a gene. The CDR3 length is 14 residues. Looked up from germline, CDR1 is MNHEY and CDR2 is SMNVEV (reference sequence). CDR3 DNA sequence: TGTGCCAGCATGAGAGCGGGAGCGGAGGAGACCCAGTACTTC. Protein sequence: CASMRAGAEETQYF.

This clonotype was observed a few times. This rearrangement joins TRBV20-1 to TRBJ1-6; 7 bases agree with TRBD1. Germline CDR1 is DFQATT and CDR2 is SNEGSKA (reference sequence). Trimming took 2 bases from V and 0 from J; bases not matched to a gene: 4. The CDR3 sequence is 16 residues long. CDR3 DNA sequence: TGCAGTGCTAGACGTAGGACAGGCTCCTATAATTCACCCCTCCACTTT. Its protein is CSARRRTGSYNSPLHF.

The chain uses TRBV24-1 and TRBJ2-1; 8 nucleotides align to TRBD2. Germline V gene lookup returns CDR1 KGHDR and CDR2 SFDVKD. Losses at the gene ends were 12 bases for V and 8 bases for J; bases not matched to a gene: 8. This CDR3 is built from 12 residues. The CDR3: CASSGTRDEQFF. The CDR3 nucleotides are TGTGCCTCGAGCGGGACTAGGGATGAGCAGTTCTTC.

The V call is TRBV29-1, the J call TRBJ1-2; D not certain. CDR3 size: 11 residues. The V gene's germline CDR1 is SQVTM and CDR2 ANQGSEA. The V end lost 4 bases, the J end lost 4 bases, and 7 bases lay between the germline ends. The CDR3 DNA follows: TGCAGCGTTGCGTCTGTCTATGGCTACACCTTC. Its translation is CSVASVYGYTF.